These T cell receptor beta chains were read from a single sample in a study of OX40 agonist ivuxolimab in advanced cancers. TCRdb keeps only in-frame clones here, not all; method: immunoSEQ multiplex PCR. The sample includes fewer than 85,000 clones, 80% to 90% of them seen just once. This specimen was CD4+ or CD8+ T cells sorted from blood, taken in a trial of the OX40 agonist ivuxolimab. These TCRs come from an adult with an advanced solid tumor such as melanoma, head and neck, liver or kidney cancer. Both conserved end residues are part of each CDR3. Each record gives: clone size, J gene, V gene, D gene, CDR3 DNA, CDR3 protein. The D gene is left open where the match is weak. The listing skips clone size in some rows; elsewhere it reads once, few, many or a size class.

NA TRBJ1-5 TRBV15 TRBD1 TGTGCCACCAGGGGGACACCTACAGGGGTTCAGCCCCAGCATTTT CATRGTPTGVQPQHF
NA TRBJ1-1 TRBV5-1 TRBD1 TGCGCCAGCAGCCCCGGACAGGGGGCTCGCTTCGGGGCTTTCTTT CASSPGQGARFGAFF
NA TRBJ2-2 TRBV5-1 TRBD1 TGCGCCAGCAGCGACAGGGGGAACACCGGGGAGCTGTTTTTT CASSDRGNTGELFF
few TRBJ2-5 TRBV27 TRBD2 TGTGCCAGCAGTCCCTCGACTAGCGGGGACCAAGAGACCCAGTACTTC CASSPSTSGDQETQYF
NA TRBJ1-6 TRBV2 NA TGTGCCAGCAGTGAAGCAAGTCTATTAAATTCACCCCTCCACTTT CASSEASLLNSPLHF
NA TRBJ2-5 TRBV6-5 NA TGTGCCAGCCAAGGGAACCAAGAGACCCAGTACTTC CASQGNQETQYF
NA TRBJ2-5 TRBV18 TRBD1 TGTGCCAGCTCAGAAATGGGACAGAAGCAAGAGACCCAGTACTTC CASSEMGQKQETQYF
NA TRBJ1-2 TRBV27 TRBD1 TGTGCCAGCAGTCCGACAGGGAAGTGGGTATACTATGGCTACACCTTC CASSPTGKWVYYGYTF
NA TRBJ2-3 TRBV9 NA TGTGCCAGCAGCGTAGTGGGGCAGCCTAGCACAGATACGCAGTATTTT CASSVVGQPSTDTQYF
NA TRBJ2-1 TRBV7-6 NA TGTGCCAGCAGCTTAGGGCTATTTATTAACAATGAGCAGTTCTTC CASSLGLFINNEQFF
NA TRBJ2-5 TRBV4-2 NA TGTGCCAGCAGCCTTGAGCAAGAGACCCAGTACTTC CASSLEQETQYF
NA TRBJ2-5 TRBV7-9 NA TGTGCCAGCAACCCCGGGGAGACCCAGTACTTC CASNPGETQYF
NA TRBJ2-1 TRBV9 TRBD2 TGTGCCAGCAGCGAGCGGGGGGCCTCCTACAATGAGCAGTTCTTC CASSERGASYNEQFF
NA TRBJ2-7 TRBV11-2 TRBD1 TGTGCCAGCAGCTTATTAGGGGGCTGGAATCTCGAGCAGTACTTC CASSLLGGWNLEQYF
NA TRBJ1-6 TRBV7-2 NA TGTGCCAGCAGCACGGACGGCAGACTTAATTCACCCCTCCACTTT CASSTDGRLNSPLHF
NA TRBJ2-7 TRBV28 NA TGTGCCAGCACCGGCCTGCTCTCCTACGAGCAGTACTTC CASTGLLSYEQYF
NA TRBJ2-7 TRBV7-3 NA TGTGCCAGCAGCTTAAGCGGGCAGGCGGACGAGCAGTACTTC CASSLSGQADEQYF
NA TRBJ2-3 TRBV7-2 TRBD1 TGTGCCAGCAGCTTAAGACAGGGCGGGAGCACAGATACGCAGTATTTT CASSLRQGGSTDTQYF
NA TRBJ2-2 TRBV6-6 TRBD2 TGTGCCAGCAGTTACAGCGGGGGTGCGAACACCGGGGAGCTGTTTTTT CASSYSGGANTGELFF
NA TRBJ1-5 TRBV28 NA TGTGCCAGCAGCCAACCAGGGGATAGCAATCAGCCCCAGCATTTT CASSQPGDSNQPQHF
NA TRBJ2-5 TRBV6-6 NA TGTGCCAGCAGTTACTCCGGACAGAGAGAGACCCAGTACTTC CASSYSGQRETQYF
NA TRBJ1-5 TRBV28 NA TGTGCCAGCAGTTTAACGGACACCGGAGGCAATCAGCCCCAGCATTTT CASSLTDTGGNQPQHF
NA TRBJ2-3 TRBV7-2 NA TGTGCCAGCAGCCCGTGGGGCAGAACAGATACGCAGTATTTT CASSPWGRTDTQYF
NA TRBJ1-4 TRBV25-1 NA TGTGCCAGCAGTGATTTCGGGGTTCGTGGTGAAAAACTGTTTTTT CASSDFGVRGEKLFF
NA TRBJ2-1 TRBV9 NA TGTGCCAGCAGCGTAGTGGAGGGGGCCACCTACAATGAGCAGTTCTTC CASSVVEGATYNEQFF
NA TRBJ1-5 TRBV6-6 TRBD1 TGTGCCAGCAGTGACAGGGGGGTCAGCAATCAGCCCCAGCATTTT CASSDRGVSNQPQHF
NA TRBJ2-7 TRBV30 NA TGTGCCTGGATGGACTACGAGCAGTACTTC CAWMDYEQYF
NA TRBJ2-1 TRBV9 TRBD2 TGTGCCAGCAGCCCCGGGACTAGCGGTTACTTGAGCTCCTACAATGAGCAGTTCTTC CASSPGTSGYLSSYNEQFF
NA TRBJ1-2 TRBV28 NA TGTGCCAGCAGCCAACCCGGGACGCTCTATGGCTACACCTTC CASSQPGTLYGYTF
NA TRBJ1-6 TRBV2 NA TGTGCCAGCAGTGAGTCACGCTCCTATAATTCACCCCTCCACTTT CASSESRSYNSPLHF
NA TRBJ1-2 TRBV11-3 NA TGTGCCAGCAGCTTAAGTTACAACCCCGGGACTGGCTACACCTTC CASSLSYNPGTGYTF
once TRBJ2-2 TRBV29-1 NA TGCAGCGTTTCAGGTTCAGGGAACACCGGGGAGCTGTTTTTT CSVSGSGNTGELFF
NA TRBJ1-2 TRBV29-1 NA TGCAGCGTGGGGGTGGAGGGGCACTATGGCTACACCTTC CSVGVEGHYGYTF
NA TRBJ1-6 TRBV28 TRBD1 TGTGCCAGCAGTTTACTTCCGGGACAGGGGAATTCACCCCTCCACTTT CASSLLPGQGNSPLHF
NA TRBJ1-5 TRBV6-6 NA TGTGCCAGCAGTGGGGGGAGTCAGCCCCAGCATTTT CASSGGSQPQHF
NA TRBJ1-1 TRBV6-1 NA TGTGCCAGTCCTCCCAACACTGAAGCTTTCTTT CASPPNTEAFF
NA TRBJ2-7 TRBV7-2 TRBD2 TGTGCCAGCAGCCTCGAACCGCTTCGGGAGGGCGAGCAGTACTTC CASSLEPLREGEQYF
NA TRBJ1-3 TRBV11-2 NA TGTGCCAGCGCCTCTCTTAGGGGCTTCAGAAACACCATATATTTT CASASLRGFRNTIYF
NA TRBJ2-7 TRBV18 NA TGTGCCAGCTCACCAGGGCAGAAATACGAGCAGTACTTC CASSPGQKYEQYF
NA TRBJ2-3 TRBV14 NA TGTGCCAGCAGCCCCTGGAGTGGGTCAGATACGCAGTATTTT CASSPWSGSDTQYF
NA TRBJ2-1 TRBV29-1 TRBD2 TGCAGCGTTGAGGGGCGGCGGGGGGGCGATGAGCAGTTCTTC CSVEGRRGGDEQFF
few TRBJ1-1 TRBV6-4 NA TGTGCCAGCAGTCTACAACCGAACACTGAAGCTTTCTTT CASSLQPNTEAFF
NA TRBJ2-3 TRBV11-2 NA TGTGCCAGCAGCTTAATGCTAGTTAACACAGATACGCAGTATTTT CASSLMLVNTDTQYF
NA TRBJ1-4 TRBV15 TRBD1 TGTGCCACCAGCGAGGGGACAGGGGGCGGTGGTGAAAAACTGTTTTTT CATSEGTGGGGEKLFF
NA TRBJ2-3 TRBV29-1 NA TGCAGCGTTCACGGACTACCTCGGGATACGCAGTATTTT CSVHGLPRDTQYF
NA TRBJ2-2 TRBV2 NA TGTGCCAGCAGACGGGGAACAAACACCGGGGAGCTGTTTTTT CASRRGTNTGELFF
many TRBJ1-6 TRBV18 TRBD1 TGTGCCAGCTCCCAAAGAGGGGGCGAGCACTCCTATAATTCACCCCTCCACTTT CASSQRGGEHSYNSPLHF
NA TRBJ2-3 TRBV7-8 TRBD2 TGTGCCAGCAGCCACACCAGGCTAGCGGGGGGCACAGATACGCAGTATTTT CASSHTRLAGGTDTQYF
NA TRBJ1-2 TRBV30 NA TGTGCCTGGAGTGTACTCCGGACAGATAACTATGGCTACACCTTC CAWSVLRTDNYGYTF
NA TRBJ1-1 TRBV6-5 NA TGTGCCAGCAGTTACAGGGTCCGGGCAGGGAGGGCTTTCTTT CASSYRVRAGRAFF
once TRBJ2-3 TRBV5-1 NA TGCGCCAGCAGCGATCCCGGCAGCAACCAGCCAGATACGCAGTATTTT CASSDPGSNQPDTQYF
once TRBJ2-7 TRBV9 NA TGTGCCAGCAGCGTAGGGGAAAGTTACGAGCAGTACTTC CASSVGESYEQYF
NA TRBJ2-1 TRBV7-3 NA TGTGCCAGCAGCTTAAACTATGGTGAGCAGTTCTTC CASSLNYGEQFF
NA TRBJ2-2 TRBV7-7 NA TGTGCTAGCAGCCCCCGGGCCACCGGGGAGCTGTTTTTT CASSPRATGELFF